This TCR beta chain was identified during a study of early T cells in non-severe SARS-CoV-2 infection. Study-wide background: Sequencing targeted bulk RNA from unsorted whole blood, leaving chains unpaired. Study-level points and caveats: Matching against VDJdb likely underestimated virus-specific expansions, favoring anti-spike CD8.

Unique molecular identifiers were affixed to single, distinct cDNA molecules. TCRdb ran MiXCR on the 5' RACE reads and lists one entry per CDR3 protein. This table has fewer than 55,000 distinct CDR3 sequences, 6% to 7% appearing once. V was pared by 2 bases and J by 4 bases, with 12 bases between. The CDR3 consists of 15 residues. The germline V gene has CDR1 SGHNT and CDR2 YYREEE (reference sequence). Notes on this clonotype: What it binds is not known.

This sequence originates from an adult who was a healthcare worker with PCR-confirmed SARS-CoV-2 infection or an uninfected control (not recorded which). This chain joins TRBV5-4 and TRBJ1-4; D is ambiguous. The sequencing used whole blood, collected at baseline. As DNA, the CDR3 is TGTGCCAGCAGCTTTGGTGTAACGGGTAATGAAAAACTGTTTTTT. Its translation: CASSFGVTGNEKLFF.